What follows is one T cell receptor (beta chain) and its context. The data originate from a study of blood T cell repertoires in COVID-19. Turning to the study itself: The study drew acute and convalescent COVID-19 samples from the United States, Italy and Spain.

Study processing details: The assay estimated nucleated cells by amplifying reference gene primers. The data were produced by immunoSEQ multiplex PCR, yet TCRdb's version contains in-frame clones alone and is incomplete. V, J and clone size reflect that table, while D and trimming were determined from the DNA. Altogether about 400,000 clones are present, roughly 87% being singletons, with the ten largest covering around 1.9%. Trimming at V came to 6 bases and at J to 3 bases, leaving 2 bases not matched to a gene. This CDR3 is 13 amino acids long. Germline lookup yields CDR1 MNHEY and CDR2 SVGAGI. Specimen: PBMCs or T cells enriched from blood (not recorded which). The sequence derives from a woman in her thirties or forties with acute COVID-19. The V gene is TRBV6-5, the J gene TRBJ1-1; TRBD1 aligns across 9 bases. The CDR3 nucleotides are TGTGCCAGCAGGACAGGGGGGTACACTGAAGCTTTCTTT. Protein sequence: CASRTGGYTEAFF.